This T cell receptor beta chain was captured by sequencing in a study of cytomegalovirus exposure and HLA in healthy donors. Study results and limitations: The study recorded 150 to 200 TCR beta chains that were cytomegalovirus-associated. In presence/absence analyses, roughly uniform sequencing depth across donors was assumed. The likely origin of a cluster of highly shared sequence variants was a sequencing artifact.

As to this clone: Its antigen is still unknown.

Germline-derived CDR1 and CDR2 are LGHNA and YNFKEQ. The CDR3 contains 20 residues. V shed 0 bases and J 0 bases; nucleotides not matched to a gene: 14. Use of 60 Vbeta and 13 Jbeta primers characterized the PCR. Here immunoSEQ multiplex PCR was the method, and the copy in TCRdb shows in-frame clones only, minus some. Of 150,000 to 200,000 clones in the sample, approximately 80% are singletons; the top ten hold about 1.4%. The TCR sequence derives from a girl aged 10 to 17 in good health and CMV-seropositive. V gene TRBV4-2 combines with J gene TRBJ2-1; TRBD2 agrees at 7 bases. The specimen sequenced was PBMCs. The CDR3, as DNA: TGTGCCAGCAGCCAAGAAGCGCTAGCGGCCCTAGTCGGCTCCTACAATGAGCAGTTCTTC. As protein: CASSQEALAALVGSYNEQFF.